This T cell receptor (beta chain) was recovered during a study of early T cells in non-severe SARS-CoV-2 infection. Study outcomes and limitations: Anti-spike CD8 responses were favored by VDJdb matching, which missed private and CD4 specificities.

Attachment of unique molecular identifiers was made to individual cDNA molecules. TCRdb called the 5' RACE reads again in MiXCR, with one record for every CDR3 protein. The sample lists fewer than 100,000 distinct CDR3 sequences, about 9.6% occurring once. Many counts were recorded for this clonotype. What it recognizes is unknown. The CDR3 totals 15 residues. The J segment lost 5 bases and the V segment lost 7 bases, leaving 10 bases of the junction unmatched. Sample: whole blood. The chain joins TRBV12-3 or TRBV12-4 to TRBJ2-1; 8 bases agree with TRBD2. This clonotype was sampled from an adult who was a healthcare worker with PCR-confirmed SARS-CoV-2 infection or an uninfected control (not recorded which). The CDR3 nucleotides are TGTGCCAGCACCCCACAGCGGGGGTACGACAATGAGCAGTTCTTC. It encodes CASTPQRGYDNEQFF.